This TCR beta chain was profiled in a study of blood T cell repertoires in COVID-19. Across the whole study: T cells, B-cell-depleted T cells, or PBMCs supplied cDNA or gDNA.

Clones were read by immunoSEQ multiplex PCR, and TCRdb kept only the in-frame ones, dropping some. The table shows over 75,000 clones, with about 77% occurring only once. Germline V CDR1 and CDR2: SGDLS, YYNGEE. This CDR3 has 15 residues. The germline V and J ends were trimmed by 1 base and 3 bases, with 8 bases remaining between them. This chain joins TRBV9 and TRBJ2-6; D gene unclear. Sequenced sample: peripheral blood. The TCR sequence derives from a human donor in a cohort sampled during active COVID-19. The CDR3: CASSVSVFGANVLTF. CDR3 coding DNA: TGTGCCAGCAGCGTATCGGTATTTGGGGCCAACGTCCTGACTTTC.